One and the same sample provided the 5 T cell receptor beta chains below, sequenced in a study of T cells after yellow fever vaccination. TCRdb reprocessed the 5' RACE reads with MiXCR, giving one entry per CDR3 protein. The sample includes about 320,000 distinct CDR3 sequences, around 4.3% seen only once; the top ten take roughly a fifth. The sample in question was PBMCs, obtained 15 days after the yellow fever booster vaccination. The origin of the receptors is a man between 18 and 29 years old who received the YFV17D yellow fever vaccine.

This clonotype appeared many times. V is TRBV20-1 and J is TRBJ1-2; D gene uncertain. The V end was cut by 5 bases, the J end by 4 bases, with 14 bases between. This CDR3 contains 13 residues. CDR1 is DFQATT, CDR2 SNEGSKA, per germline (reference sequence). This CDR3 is CSAPDASGYGYTF. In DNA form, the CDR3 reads TGCAGTGCTCCGGACGCCTCGGGCTATGGCTACACCTTC.

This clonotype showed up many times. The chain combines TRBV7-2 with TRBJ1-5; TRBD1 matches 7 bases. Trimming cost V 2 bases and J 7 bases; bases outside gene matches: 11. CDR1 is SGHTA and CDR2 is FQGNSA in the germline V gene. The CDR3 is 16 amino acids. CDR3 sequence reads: CASSLLWAGGRQPQHF. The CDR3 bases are TGTGCCAGCAGCTTATTATGGGCAGGGGGTCGGCAGCCCCAGCATTTT.

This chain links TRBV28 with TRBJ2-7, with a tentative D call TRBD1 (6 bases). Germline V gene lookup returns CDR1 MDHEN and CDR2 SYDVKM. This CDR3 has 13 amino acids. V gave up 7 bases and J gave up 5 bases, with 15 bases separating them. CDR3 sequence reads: CASTSRDTNEQYV. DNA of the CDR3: TGTGCCAGCACCTCCCGGGACACAAACGAGCAGTACGTC.

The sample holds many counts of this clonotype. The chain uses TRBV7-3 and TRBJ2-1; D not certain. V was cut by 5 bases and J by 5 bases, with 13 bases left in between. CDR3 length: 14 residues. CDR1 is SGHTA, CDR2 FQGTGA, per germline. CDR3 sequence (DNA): TGTGCCAGCAGCCCCCTTGGACCGAACAATGAGCAGTTCTTC. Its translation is CASSPLGPNNEQFF.

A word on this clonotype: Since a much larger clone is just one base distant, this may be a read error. CDR3 loop: CASTSRHEQYF. CDR3 DNA: TGCGCCAGCACTTCCAGGCACGAGCAGTACTTC. The gene calls are TRBV5-1 and TRBJ2-7; no reliable D call. Between the trimmed V and J ends, which lost 6 bases and 5 bases, there was a span of 9 bases. Germline values: CDR1 SGHRS, CDR2 YFSETQ. This CDR3 is built from 11 residues.